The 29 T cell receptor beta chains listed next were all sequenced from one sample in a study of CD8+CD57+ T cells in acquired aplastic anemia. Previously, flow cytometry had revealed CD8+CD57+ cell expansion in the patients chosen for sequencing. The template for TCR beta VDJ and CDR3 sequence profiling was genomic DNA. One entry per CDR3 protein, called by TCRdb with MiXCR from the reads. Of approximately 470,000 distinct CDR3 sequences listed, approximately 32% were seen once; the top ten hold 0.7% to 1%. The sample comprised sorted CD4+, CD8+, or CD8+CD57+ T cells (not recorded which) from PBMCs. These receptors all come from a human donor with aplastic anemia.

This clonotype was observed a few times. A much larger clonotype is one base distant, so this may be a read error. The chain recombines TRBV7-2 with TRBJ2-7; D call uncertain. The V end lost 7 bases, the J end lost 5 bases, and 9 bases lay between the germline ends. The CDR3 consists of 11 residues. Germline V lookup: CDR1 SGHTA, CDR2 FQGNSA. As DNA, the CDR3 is TGTGCCAGCACTATTCGCCACGAGCAGTACTTC. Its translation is CASTIRHEQYF. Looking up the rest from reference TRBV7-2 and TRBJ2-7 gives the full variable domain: GAGVSQSPSNKVTEKGKDVELRCDPISGHTALYWYRQSLGQGLEFLIYFQGNSAPDKSGLPSDRFSAERTGGSVSTLTIQRTQQEDSAVYLCASTIRHEQYFGPGTRLTVT.

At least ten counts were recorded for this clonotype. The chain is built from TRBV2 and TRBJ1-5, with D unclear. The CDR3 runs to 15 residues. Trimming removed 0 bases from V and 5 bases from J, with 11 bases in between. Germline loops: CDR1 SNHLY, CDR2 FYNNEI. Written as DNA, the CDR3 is TGTGCCAGCAGTGAAGCAAGAGGGCCCTATCAGCCCCAGCATTTT. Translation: CASSEARGPYQPQHF.

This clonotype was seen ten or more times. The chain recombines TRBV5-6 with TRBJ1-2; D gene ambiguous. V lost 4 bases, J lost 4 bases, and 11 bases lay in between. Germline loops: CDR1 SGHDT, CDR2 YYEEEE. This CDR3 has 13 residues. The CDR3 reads CASSQRETYGYTF. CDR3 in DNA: TGTGCCAGCAGCCAGAGAGAGACCTATGGCTACACCTTC.

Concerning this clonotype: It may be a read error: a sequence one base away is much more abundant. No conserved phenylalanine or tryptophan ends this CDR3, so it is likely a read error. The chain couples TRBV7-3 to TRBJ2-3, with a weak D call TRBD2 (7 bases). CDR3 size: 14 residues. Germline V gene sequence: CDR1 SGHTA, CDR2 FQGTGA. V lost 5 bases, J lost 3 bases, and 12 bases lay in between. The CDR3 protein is CASSRGGSTDTQYS. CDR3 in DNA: TGTGCCAGCAGCCGCGGGGGCTCGACAGATACGCAGTATTCT.

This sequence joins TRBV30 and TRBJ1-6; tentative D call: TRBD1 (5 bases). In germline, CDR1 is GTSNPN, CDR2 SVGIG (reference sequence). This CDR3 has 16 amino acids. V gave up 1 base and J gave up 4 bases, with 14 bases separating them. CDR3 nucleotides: TGTGCCTGGAGTGCACTCGGGGGTCAGTATAATTCACCCCTCCACTTT. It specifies CAWSALGGQYNSPLHF.

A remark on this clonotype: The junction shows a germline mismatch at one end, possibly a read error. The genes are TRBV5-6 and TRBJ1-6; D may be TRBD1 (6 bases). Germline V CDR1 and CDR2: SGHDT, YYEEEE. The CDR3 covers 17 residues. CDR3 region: CASSLGSGVEYNSPLHF. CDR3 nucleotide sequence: TGTGCCAGCAGCTTGGGGTCAGGGGTAGAATATAATTCGCCCCTCCACTTT.

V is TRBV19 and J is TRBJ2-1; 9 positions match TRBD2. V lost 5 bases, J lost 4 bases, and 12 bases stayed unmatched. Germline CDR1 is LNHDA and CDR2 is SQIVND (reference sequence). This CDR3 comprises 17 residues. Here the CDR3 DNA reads TGTGCCAGTAGTCAAACATTAGGACTAGCGTCTTACAATGAGCAGTTCTTC. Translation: CASSQTLGLASYNEQFF.

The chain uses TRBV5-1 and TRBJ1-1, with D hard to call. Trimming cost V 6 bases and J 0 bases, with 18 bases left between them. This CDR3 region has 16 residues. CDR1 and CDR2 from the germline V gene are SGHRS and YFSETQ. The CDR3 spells CASTPIPGPVNTEAFF. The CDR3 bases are TGCGCCAGCACTCCAATACCCGGGCCCGTGAACACTGAAGCTTTCTTT.

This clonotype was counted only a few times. CDR3 sequence (DNA): TGTGCCAGCAGAAGACAGGGACGGATCGGCGAGCAGTACTTC. Translated, it gives CASRRQGRIGEQYF. The genes are TRBV27 and TRBJ2-7; 7 bases map to TRBD1. V shed 6 bases and J 6 bases; nucleotides not matched to a gene: 11. Germline V gene sequence: CDR1 MNHEY, CDR2 SMNVEV (reference sequence). The CDR3 is 14 amino acids.

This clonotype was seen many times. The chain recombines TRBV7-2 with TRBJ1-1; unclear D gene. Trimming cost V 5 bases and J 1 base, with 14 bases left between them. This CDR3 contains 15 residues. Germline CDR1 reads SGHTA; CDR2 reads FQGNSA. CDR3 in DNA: TGTGCCAGCAGCCTACGGACGGTCGGGAACACTGAAGCTTTCTTT. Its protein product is CASSLRTVGNTEAFF.

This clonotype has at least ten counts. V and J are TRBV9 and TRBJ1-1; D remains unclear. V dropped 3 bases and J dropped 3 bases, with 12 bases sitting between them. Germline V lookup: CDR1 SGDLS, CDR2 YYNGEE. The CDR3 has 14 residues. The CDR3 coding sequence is TGTGCCAGCAGCGCGACAAGCCGGGACACTGAAGCTTTCTTT. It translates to CASSATSRDTEAFF. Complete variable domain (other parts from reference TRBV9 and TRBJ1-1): DSGVTQTPKHLITATGQRVTLRCSPRSGDLSVYWYQQSLDQGLQFLIQYYNGEERAKGNILERFSAQQFPDLHSELNLSSLELGDSALYFCASSATSRDTEAFFGQGTRLTVV.

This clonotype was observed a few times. This CDR3 reads CATSSQAQGVGEKLFF. In DNA form, the CDR3 reads TGTGCCACCAGCAGTCAGGCTCAGGGAGTGGGTGAAAAACTGTTTTTT. The genes are TRBV15 and TRBJ1-4; D is perhaps TRBD1 (5 bases). CDR1 and CDR2 (germline): LNHNV, YYDKDF (reference sequence). The ends were cut back, 3 bases at V and 7 bases at J, with 18 bases in the middle. CDR3 length: 16 amino acids.

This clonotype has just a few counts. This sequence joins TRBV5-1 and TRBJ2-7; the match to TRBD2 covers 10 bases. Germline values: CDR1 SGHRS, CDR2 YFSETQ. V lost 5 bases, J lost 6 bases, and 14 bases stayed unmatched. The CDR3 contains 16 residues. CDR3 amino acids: CASSEWEREGAIEQYF. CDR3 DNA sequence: TGCGCCAGCAGTGAGTGGGAGCGGGAGGGCGCCATCGAGCAGTACTTC.

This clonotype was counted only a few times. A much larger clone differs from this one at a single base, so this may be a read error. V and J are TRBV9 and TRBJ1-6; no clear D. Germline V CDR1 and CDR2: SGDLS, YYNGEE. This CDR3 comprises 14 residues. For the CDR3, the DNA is TGTGCCAACAGCGTAGACGTGGAGGATTCACCCCTCCACTTT. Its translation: CANSVDVEDSPLHF.

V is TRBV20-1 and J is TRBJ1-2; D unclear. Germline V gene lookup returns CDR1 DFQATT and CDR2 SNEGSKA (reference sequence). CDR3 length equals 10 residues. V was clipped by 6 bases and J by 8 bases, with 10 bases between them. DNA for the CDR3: TGCAGTGCCGGGGAAGGGGGCTACACCTTC. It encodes CSAGEGGYTF.

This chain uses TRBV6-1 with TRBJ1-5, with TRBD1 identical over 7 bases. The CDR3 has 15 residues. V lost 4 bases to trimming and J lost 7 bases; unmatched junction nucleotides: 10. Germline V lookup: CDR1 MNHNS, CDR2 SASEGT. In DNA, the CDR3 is TGTGCCAGCAGTGTCGAACAGGGGTTTTGGCAGCCCCAGCATTTT. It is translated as CASSVEQGFWQPQHF.

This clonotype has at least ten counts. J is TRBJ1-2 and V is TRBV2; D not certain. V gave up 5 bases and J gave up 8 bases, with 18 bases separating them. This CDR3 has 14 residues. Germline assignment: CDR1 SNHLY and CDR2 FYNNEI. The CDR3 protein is CASSPVGRGGGYTF. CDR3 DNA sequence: TGTGCCAGCAGTCCGGTTGGACGGGGTGGAGGCTACACCTTC.

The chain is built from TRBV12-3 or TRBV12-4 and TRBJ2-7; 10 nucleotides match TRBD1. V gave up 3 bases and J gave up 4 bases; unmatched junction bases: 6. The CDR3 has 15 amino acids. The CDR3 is CASSFLGQGGYEQYF. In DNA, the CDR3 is TGTGCCAGCAGTTTCCTAGGACAGGGGGGATACGAGCAGTACTTC.

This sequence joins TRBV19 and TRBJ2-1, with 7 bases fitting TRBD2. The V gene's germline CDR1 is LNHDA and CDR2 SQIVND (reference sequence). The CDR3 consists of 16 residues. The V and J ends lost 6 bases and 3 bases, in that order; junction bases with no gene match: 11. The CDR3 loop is CASSRSGSGYYNEQFF. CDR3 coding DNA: TGTGCCAGTAGCCGGAGTGGTAGCGGGTACTACAATGAGCAGTTCTTC.

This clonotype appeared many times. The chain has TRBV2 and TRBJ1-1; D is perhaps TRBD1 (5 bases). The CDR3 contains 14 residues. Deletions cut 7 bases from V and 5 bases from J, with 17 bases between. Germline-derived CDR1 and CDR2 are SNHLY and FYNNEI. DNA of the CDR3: TGTGCCAGCAACAAGGGGATCGAAGGTACTGAAGCTTTCTTT. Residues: CASNKGIEGTEAFF.

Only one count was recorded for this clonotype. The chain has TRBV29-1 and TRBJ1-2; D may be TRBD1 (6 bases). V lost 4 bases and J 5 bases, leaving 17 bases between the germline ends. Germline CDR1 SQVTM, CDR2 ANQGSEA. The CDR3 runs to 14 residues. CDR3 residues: CSVGVAGAGYGYTF. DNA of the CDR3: TGCAGCGTTGGGGTGGCAGGGGCCGGGTATGGCTACACCTTC.

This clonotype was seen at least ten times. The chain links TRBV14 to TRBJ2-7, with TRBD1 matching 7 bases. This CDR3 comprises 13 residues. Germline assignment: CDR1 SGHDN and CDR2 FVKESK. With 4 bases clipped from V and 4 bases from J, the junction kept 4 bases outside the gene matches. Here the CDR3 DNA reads TGTGCCAGCAGCCGGGGACAGCTATACGAGCAGTACTTC. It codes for CASSRGQLYEQYF.

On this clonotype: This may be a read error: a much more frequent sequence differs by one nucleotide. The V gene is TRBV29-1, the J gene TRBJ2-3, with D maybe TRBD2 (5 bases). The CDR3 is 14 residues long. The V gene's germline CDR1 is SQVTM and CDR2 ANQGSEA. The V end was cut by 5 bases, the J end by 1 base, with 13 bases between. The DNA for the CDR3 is TGCAGCGTTCTCATGACTACTGGCACAGATACGCAGTATTTT. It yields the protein CSVLMTTGTDTQYF.

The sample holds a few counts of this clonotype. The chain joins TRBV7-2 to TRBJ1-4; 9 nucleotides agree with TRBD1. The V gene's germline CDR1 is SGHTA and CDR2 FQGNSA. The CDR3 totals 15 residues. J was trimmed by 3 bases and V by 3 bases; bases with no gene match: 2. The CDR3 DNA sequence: TGTGCCAGCAGCTTTGGACAGGGGTCTAATGAAAAACTGTTTTTT. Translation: CASSFGQGSNEKLFF.

CDR3 nucleotides: TGTGCCAGCAGCCATTGGGATAACACCATATATTTT. This gives the protein CASSHWDNTIYF. The V gene is TRBV14, the J gene TRBJ1-3; D not resolved. V gave up 3 bases and J gave up 7 bases, with 7 bases separating them. The CDR3 is 12 amino acids. Germline V gene lookup returns CDR1 SGHDN and CDR2 FVKESK. Looking up the rest from reference TRBV14 and TRBJ1-3 gives the full variable domain: EAGVTQFPSHSVIEKGQTVTLRCDPISGHDNLYWYRRVMGKEIKFLLHFVKESKQDESGMPNNRFLAERTGGTYSTLKVQPAELEDSGVYFCASSHWDNTIYFGEGSWLTVV.

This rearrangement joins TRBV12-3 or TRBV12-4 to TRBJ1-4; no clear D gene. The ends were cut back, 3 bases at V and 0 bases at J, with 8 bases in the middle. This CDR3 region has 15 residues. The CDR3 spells CASSFDGATNEKLFF. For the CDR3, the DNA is TGTGCCAGCAGTTTTGACGGAGCAACTAATGAAAAACTGTTTTTT.

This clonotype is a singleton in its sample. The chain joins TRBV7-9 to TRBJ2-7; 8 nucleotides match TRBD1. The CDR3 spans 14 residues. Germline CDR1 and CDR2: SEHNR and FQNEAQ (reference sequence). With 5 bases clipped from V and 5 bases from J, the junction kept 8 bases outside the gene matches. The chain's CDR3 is CASSPRTGYHEQYF. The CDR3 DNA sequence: TGTGCCAGCAGCCCCCGGACAGGGTACCACGAGCAGTACTTC.

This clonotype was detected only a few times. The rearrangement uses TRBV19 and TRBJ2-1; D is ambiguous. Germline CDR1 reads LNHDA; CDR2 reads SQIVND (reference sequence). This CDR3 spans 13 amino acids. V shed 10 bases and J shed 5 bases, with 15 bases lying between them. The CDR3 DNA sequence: TGTGCCACCATCGGCGGTGGGGACAATGAGCAGTTCTTC. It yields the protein CATIGGGDNEQFF.

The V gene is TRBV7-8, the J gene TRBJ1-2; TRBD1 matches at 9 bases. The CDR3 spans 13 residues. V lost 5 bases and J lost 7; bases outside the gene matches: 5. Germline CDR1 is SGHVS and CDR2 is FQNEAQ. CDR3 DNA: TGTGCCAGCAGCGCGACAGGGGGTCGTGGCTACACCTTC. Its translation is CASSATGGRGYTF.